This T cell receptor beta chain was recorded in a study of cytomegalovirus exposure and HLA in healthy donors. On the study more broadly: Drawn from HLA-typed donors, approximately 85 million unique TCRs were held in an early data release.

With respect to this clone: What it binds is not known.

Study-wide findings and caveats: Investigators reported 150 to 200 TCR beta chains as tied to cytomegalovirus.

In the PCR, 60 Vbeta and 13 Jbeta primers were used. The method was immunoSEQ multiplex PCR; TCRdb's version includes in-frame clones alone and lacks a portion of them. The sample lists 120,000 or so clones, about 80% seen once, with around 0.92% in the top ten. Germline V gene sequence: CDR1 MDHEN, CDR2 SYDVKM. The CDR3 runs to 15 residues. Trimming cost V 3 bases and J 1 base, with 11 bases left between them. The sequenced material came from PBMCs. This sequence was found in a human donor in good health. The J gene is TRBJ2-3, the V gene TRBV28, with TRBD1 as a possible D gene (6 bases). The CDR3, as DNA: TGTGCCAGCAGTTTGCGCAGGGGCGGCACAGATACGCAGTATTTT. This encodes CASSLRRGGTDTQYF. Filled out from reference TRBV28 and TRBJ2-3, the complete variable domain reads DVKVTQSSRYLVKRTGEKVFLECVQDMDHENMFWYRQDPGLGLRLIYFSYDVKMKEKGDIPEGYSVSREKKERFSLILESASTNQTSMYLCASSLRRGGTDTQYFGPGTRLTVL.